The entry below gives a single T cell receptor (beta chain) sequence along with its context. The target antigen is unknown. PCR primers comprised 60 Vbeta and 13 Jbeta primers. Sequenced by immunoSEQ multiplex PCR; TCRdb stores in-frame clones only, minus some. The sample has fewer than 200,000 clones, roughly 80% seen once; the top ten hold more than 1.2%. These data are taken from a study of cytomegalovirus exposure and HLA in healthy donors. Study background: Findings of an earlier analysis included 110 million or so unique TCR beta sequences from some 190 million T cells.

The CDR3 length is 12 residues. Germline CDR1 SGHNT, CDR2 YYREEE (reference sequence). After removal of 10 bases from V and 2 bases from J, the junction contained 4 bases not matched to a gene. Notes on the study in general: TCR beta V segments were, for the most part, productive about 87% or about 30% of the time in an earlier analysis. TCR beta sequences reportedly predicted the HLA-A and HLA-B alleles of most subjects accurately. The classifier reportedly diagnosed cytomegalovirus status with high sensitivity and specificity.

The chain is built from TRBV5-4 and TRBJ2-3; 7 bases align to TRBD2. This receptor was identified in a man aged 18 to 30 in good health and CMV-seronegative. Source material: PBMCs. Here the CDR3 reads CAGGTNTDTQYF. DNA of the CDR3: TGTGCCGGGGGGACTAACACAGATACGCAGTATTTT.